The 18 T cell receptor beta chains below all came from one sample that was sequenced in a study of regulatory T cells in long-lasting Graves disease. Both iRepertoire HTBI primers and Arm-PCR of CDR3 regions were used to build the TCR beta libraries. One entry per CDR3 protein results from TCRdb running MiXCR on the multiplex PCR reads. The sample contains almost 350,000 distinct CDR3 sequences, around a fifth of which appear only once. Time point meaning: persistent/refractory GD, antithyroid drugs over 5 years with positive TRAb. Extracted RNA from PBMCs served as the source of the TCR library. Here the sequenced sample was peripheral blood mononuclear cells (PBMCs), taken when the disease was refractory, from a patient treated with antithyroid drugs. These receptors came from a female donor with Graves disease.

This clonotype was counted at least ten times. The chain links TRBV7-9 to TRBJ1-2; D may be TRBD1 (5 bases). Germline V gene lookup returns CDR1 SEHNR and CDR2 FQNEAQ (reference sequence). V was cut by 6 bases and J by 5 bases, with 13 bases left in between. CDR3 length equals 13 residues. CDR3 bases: TGTGCCAGCAGGCCGACAGAACAATATGGCTACACCTTC. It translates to CASRPTEQYGYTF.

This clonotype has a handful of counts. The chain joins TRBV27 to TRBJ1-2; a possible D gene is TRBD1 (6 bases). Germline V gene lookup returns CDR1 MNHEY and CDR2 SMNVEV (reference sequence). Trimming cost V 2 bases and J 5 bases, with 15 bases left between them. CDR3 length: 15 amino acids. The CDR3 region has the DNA TGTGCCAGCAGTTTACAAGGACAGTTACGATATGGCTACACCTTC. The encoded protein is CASSLQGQLRYGYTF.

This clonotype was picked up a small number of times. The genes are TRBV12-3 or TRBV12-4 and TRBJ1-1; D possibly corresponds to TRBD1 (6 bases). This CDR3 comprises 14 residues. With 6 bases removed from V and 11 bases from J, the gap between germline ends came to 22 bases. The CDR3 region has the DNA TGTGCCAGCAGCCCCGTCGTGTCCGGGACAAAGGCTTTCTTT. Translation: CASSPVVSGTKAFF.

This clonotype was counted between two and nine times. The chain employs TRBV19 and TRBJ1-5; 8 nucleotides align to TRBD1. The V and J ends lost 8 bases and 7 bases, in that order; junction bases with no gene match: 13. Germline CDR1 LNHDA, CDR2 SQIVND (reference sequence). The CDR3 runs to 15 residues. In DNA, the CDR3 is TGTGCCAGTCGACAGGGGATAAGGAAGAACCAGCCCCAGCATTTT. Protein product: CASRQGIRKNQPQHF.

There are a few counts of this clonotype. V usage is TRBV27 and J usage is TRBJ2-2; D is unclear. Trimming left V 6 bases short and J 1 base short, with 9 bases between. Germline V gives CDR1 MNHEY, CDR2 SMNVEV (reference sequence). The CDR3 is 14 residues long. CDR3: CASSLPGNTGELFF. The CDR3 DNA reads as TGTGCCAGCAGCCTTCCGGGGAACACCGGGGAGCTGTTTTTT.

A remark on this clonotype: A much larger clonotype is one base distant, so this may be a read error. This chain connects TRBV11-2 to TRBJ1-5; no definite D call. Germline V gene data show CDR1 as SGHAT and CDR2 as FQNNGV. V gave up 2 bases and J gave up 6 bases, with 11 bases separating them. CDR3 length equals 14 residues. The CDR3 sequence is CASSLYSRSQPQHF. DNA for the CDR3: TGTGCCAGCAGCTTATACAGTCGCAGTCAGCCCCAGCATTTT. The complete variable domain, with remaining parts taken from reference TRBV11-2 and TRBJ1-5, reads EAGVAQSPRYKIIEKRQSVAFWCNPISGHATLYWYQQILGQGPKLLIQFQNNGVVDDSQLPKDRFSAERLKGVDSTLKIQPAKLEDSAVYLCASSLYSRSQPQHFGDGTRLSIL.

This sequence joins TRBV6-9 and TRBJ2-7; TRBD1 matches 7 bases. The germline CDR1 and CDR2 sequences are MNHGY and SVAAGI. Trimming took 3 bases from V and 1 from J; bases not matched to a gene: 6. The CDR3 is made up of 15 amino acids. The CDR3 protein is CASSYGWTGSYEQYF. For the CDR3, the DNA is TGTGCCAGCAGTTACGGGTGGACAGGTTCCTACGAGCAGTACTTC.

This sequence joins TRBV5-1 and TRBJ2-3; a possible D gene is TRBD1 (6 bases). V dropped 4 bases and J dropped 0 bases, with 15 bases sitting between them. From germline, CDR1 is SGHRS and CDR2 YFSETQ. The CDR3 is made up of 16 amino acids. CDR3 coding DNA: TGCGCCAGCAGCCCCGGGCAGGGGTCTAGCACAGATACGCAGTATTTT. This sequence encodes CASSPGQGSSTDTQYF.

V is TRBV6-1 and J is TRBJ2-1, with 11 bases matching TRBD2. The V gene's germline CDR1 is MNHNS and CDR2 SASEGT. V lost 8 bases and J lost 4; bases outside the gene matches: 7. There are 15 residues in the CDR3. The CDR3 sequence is CASRETSGAYNEQFF. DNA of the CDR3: TGTGCCAGCCGGGAGACTAGCGGGGCGTACAATGAGCAGTTCTTC.

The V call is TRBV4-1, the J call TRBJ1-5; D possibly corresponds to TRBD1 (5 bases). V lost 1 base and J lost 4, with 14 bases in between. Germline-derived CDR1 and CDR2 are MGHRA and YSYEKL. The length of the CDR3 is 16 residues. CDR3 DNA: TGCGCCAGCAGCCAAGGATGGGGGGATCCAAATCAGCCCCAGCATTTT. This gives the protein CASSQGWGDPNQPQHF.

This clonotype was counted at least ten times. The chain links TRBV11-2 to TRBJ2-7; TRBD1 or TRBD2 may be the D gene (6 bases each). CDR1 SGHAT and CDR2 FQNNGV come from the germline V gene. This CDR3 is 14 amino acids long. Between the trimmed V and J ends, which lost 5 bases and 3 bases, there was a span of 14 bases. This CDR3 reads CASSRPRGHYEQYF. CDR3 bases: TGTGCCAGCAGCCGCCCACGGGGGCACTACGAGCAGTACTTC. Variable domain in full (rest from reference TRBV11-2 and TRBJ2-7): EAGVAQSPRYKIIEKRQSVAFWCNPISGHATLYWYQQILGQGPKLLIQFQNNGVVDDSQLPKDRFSAERLKGVDSTLKIQPAKLEDSAVYLCASSRPRGHYEQYFGPGTRLTVT.

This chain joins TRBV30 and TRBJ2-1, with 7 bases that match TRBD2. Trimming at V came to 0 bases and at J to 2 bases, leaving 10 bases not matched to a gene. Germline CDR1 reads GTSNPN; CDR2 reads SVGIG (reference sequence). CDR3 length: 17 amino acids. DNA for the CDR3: TGTGCCTGGAGTGTCGGGGGGATCACAGAGCCCTACAATGAGCAGTTCTTC. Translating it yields CAWSVGGITEPYNEQFF.

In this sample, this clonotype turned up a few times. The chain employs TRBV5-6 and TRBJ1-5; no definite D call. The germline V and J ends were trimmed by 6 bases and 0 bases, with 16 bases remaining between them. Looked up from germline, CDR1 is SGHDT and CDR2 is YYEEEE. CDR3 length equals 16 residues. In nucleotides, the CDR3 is TGTGCCAGCATCCCGAACACTGGAAATAGCAATCAGCCCCAGCATTTT. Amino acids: CASIPNTGNSNQPQHF.

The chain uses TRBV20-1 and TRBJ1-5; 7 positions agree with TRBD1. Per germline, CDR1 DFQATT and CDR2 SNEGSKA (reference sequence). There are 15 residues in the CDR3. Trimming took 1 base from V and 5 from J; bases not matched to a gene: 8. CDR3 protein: CSARVRTGRDQPQHF. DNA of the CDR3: TGCAGTGCTAGAGTCAGGACAGGCCGCGATCAGCCCCAGCATTTT.

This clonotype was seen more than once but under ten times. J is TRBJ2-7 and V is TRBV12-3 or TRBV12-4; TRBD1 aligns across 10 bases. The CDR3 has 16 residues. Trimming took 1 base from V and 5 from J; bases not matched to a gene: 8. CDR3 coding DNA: TGTGCCAGCAGTTTAGTAGGAGGGACAGGGGACCACGAGCAGTACTTC. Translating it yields CASSLVGGTGDHEQYF.

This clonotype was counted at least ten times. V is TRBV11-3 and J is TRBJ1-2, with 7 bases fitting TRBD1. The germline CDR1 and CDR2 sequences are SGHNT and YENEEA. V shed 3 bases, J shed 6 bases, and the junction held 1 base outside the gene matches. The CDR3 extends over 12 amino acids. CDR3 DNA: TGTGCCAGCAGCTTCACAGGGGATGGCTACACCTTC. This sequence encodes CASSFTGDGYTF.

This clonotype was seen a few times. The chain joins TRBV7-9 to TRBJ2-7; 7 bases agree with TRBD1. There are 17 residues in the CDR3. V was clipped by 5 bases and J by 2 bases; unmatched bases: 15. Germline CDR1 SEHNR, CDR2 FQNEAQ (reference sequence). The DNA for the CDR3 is TGTGCCAGCAGCCCAACCGATGAACGGGACAGCGCCTACGAGCAGTACTTC. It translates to CASSPTDERDSAYEQYF.

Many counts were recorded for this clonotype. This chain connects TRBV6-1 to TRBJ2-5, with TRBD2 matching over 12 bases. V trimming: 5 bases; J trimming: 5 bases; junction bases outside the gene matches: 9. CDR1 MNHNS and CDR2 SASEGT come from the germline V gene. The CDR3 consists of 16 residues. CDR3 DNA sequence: TGTGCCAGCAGTCGACTAGCGGGGGCTTCGTGGGAGACCCAGTACTTC. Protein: CASSRLAGASWETQYF.